This T cell receptor beta chain was observed in a study of blood T cell repertoires in COVID-19. Study information: Collection of acute and convalescent COVID-19 samples took place in the United States, Italy and Spain.

TCRdb's table, derived via immunoSEQ multiplex PCR, lists solely in-frame clones and lacks some. This table holds 250,000 to 300,000 clones, 65% to 85% found once. CDR1 and CDR2 (germline): MNHEY, SMNVEV (reference sequence). This CDR3 is 16 amino acids long. Unmatched junction bases numbered 5, after V lost 2 bases and J lost 1 base. All enrollees were roughly 18 to 89 years old and from around 25 US areas. Categorization into cohorts depended on clinical history that participants reported. All recovered Cohort 3 donors got two negative PCRs, got clearance, or saw symptom resolution. Sequenced: PBMCs or T cells enriched from blood (not recorded which). The TCR originated in a man aged 50-59 years who had recovered from COVID-19. The V call is TRBV27, the J call TRBJ1-5; 7 bases map to TRBD1. The CDR3 region is CASSLGGGWSNQPQHF. CDR3 nucleotide sequence: TGTGCCAGCAGTTTAGGAGGGGGCTGGAGCAATCAGCCCCAGCATTTT.